This T cell receptor (beta chain) was recorded in a study of cytomegalovirus exposure and HLA in healthy donors (dated by TCRdb to between 2016 and 2019). Regarding the complete study: An earlier analysis of some 500 of the donors reported roughly 300 Gb of sequence data and more than 90 million unique TCR beta sequences from some 180 million T cells. All discovery cohort repertoires had been generated using a single sequencing platform. Typing coverage differed by locus: A, B, C, DRB1 and DQB1 were typed in roughly 629-630 donors, DQA1 in about 560, DPA1 in 600 to 610, and DPB1 in 400 to 480. In addition to the first cohort of hundreds of subjects, a separate validation cohort of approximately 120 different subjects was used. Across some 400 genotyped donors of the cohort, an average of roughly 230,000 unique TCR beta nucleotide sequences per donor were sequenced, and 15% to 20% of those sequences were non-productive. Roughly 300 gigabases of sequencing data and approximately 85 million unique TCR sequences were included in an early release covering around 650 HLA-typed donors. The later analysis used no new phenotypic data to find candidate immune exposures, relying instead on TCR beta sequences and their occurrence across donors. A later genetic analysis used genome-wide SNP genotypes for about 60% of the 666 donors, treating that subset as a discovery cohort. In a later analysis, previously published TCR beta repertoires from roughly 710 donors were re-analyzed and high-resolution HLA genotyping was added so that TCR occurrence patterns could be studied. Donor age, sex, ethnicity and CMV serostatus were compiled alongside the repertoire data. Because of strong linkage in the cohort, roughly five DR-DQ haplotypes were treated as single units for association and clustering. Among the roughly 390 genotyped donors, under 90% belonged to the genetic ancestry cluster associated with self-reported Caucasian donors. To predict cytomegalovirus infection status, the study combined high-throughput TCR immunosequencing, statistical association of individual TCRs with disease status, and machine learning. An earlier analysis of around 580 of the donors used high-throughput TCR beta sequencing to judge whether each TCR beta V gene segment behaved as functional or pseudogenic. Using immunosequencing, the study profiled T cell repertoires from 500 to 800 subjects and related those repertoires to cytomegalovirus serostatus. The study aimed to test whether cataloging public T cell receptors could reveal signatures of past pathogen exposure. Class I and class II HLA loci were covered by the typing at four-digit resolution. The paper as a whole reports these results and caveats: An association between a missense DCLRE1C variant and V-gene and J-gene trimming of TCR beta chains was found in a later genetic analysis and replicated in an independent cohort. A later analysis found that TCR association rates varied across HLA loci, with DRB1 alleles showing the most associated TCRs and HLA-C alleles the fewest. The study listed approximately 150 TCR beta chains as associated with cytomegalovirus. In an earlier analysis of 450 to 750 of the donors, most TCR beta V segments appeared in productive rearrangements about 90% or about 30% of the time, broadly matching IMGT annotations. The earlier analysis of some 540 of the donors excluded about 16 rarely observed V segments, including chromosome 9 orphons, because counts were too low. Correlated functional status among segregating V segments might reflect linkage disequilibrium, but an unknown experimental factor could not be ruled out. A group of highly shared sequence variants was considered likely to be a technical artifact of the sequencing pipeline. Most TCR sequences were seen in very few donors, while some public TCRs were found in many individuals. Several of the top co-occurrence clusters appeared to be linked to parvovirus B19, influenza, CMV and Epstein-Barr virus, according to a later analysis. Some IMGT-functional V segments, including TRBV6-2 and TRBV6-3, could not be distinguished by the 87-base-pair reads and were therefore excluded. Because some donors lacked HLA typing at each locus, the association tests relied only on the typed subset. This cohort had only TCR beta chains sequenced, and the lack of alpha or paired-chain data limited which features could be detected. The only immune exposure information available for the cohort was CMV serostatus. The classifier was reported to diagnose cytomegalovirus status with high specificity and sensitivity in both the original and validation cohorts. A further reported finding was that TCR beta sequences accurately predicted the HLA-A and HLA-B alleles for most subjects in the first cohort. In vitro tests confirmed that a few of the cytomegalovirus-associated TCR beta chains recognize cytomegalovirus antigens. In a later analysis, HLA-associated TCR beta chains showed more clonal expansion and lower generation probabilities than non-associated chains that were equally common. In a later genetic analysis, fewer N-insertions in productive TCRs were reported among donors in an Asian-associated ancestry cluster than the roughly 700-donor mean. Specific HLA alleles were associated with some 15,000 TCR beta sequences at a false discovery rate of 0.05 in a later analysis. Strong co-occurrence of HLA alleles, especially DR and DQ, made assigning TCR associations to individual alleles difficult. The authors suggested that the approach could potentially be generalized to other disease states and immunological phenotypes. Roughly uniform sequencing depth across donors was assumed in presence/absence analyses, although this assumption may not hold. A later analysis found that most CMV-associated TCR beta chains appeared HLA-restricted, with HLA associations seemingly driven largely by CMV exposure.

Library generation was performed with the immunoSEQ multiplex PCR assay. For the multiplex PCR, a mixture combining 60 forward primers for TCR Vbeta segments and 13 reverse primers for TCR Jbeta segments was used. A multiplex PCR assay on genomic DNA amplified the CDR3 region of rearranged TCR beta genes. The amplified TCR beta libraries were sequenced on the Illumina HiSeq System as 87-base-pair reads. Per the source publication's procedure: In a later analysis, about 80 million unique TCR beta chains were counted across the roughly 670 repertoires, and around 10 million of these chains were shared by at least two donors. Raw reads were error-corrected and collapsed into unique sequences by a nearest-neighbor algorithm in which closely related sequences were merged to remove PCR and sequencing errors. To assign V, D and J gene segments, CDR3 sequences were aligned to IMGT reference sequences. For a sequence to be retained, at least a six-nucleotide match to both a V gene segment and a J gene segment was required. Rearrangements were called productive when the CDR3 lacked stop codons and stayed in frame with V and J; all others were non-productive. CDR3 was defined by IMGT convention, running from the second conserved V-encoded cysteine to the conserved J-encoded phenylalanine. The earlier analysis of 587 of the donors excluded any sequence lacking an unambiguous match to a single V gene segment. An earlier analysis of several hundred of the donors called V segments functional above 56.7% productive rearrangements and segregating when the between-donor standard deviation exceeded 5%. A statistical classification framework was developed to diagnose cytomegalovirus status using the catalog of TCR beta chain sequences. V and J gene assignment, in a later analysis, came from comparing TCR nucleotide sequences with IMGT/GENE-DB human TR gene sequences. In a later analysis, CDR3 sequences and most-parsimonious VDJ recombination scenarios were assigned using the TCRdist pipeline. In a later analysis, every TCR beta chain was defined by the combination of its CDR3 amino acid sequence and its V-gene family, and reads without a unique V-gene family were dropped. A later analysis removed several hundred highly shared, low-generation-probability nucleotide sequences to deal with suspected cross-contamination and a sequencing artifact. In a later analysis, a clonal expansion index for each public chain was calculated from normalized within-repertoire ranks of inferred template counts. A later analysis computed generation probabilities with a VDJ recombination model fitted to out-of-frame rearrangements, and checked the results against IGoR. A later analysis scored TCR-TCR, TCR-HLA and TCR-CMV co-occurrence with hypergeometric tests, applying a repertoire-size bias correction to TCR pairs. In a later analysis, false discovery rates were estimated by permuting HLA or CMV assignments 20 times. In a later analysis, co-occurring TCRs were grouped using DBSCAN, and TCRdist sequence similarity was added for clustering within HLA-allele-positive subsets. For co-occurrence clustering, repertoires with fewer than 30,000 or more than 120,000 public chains were excluded, along with 4 to 6 repertoires with anomalous nucleotide sharing. TCRdb stores this immuneACCESS table with in-frame sequences only. Part of the clones is absent; in the studies checked, under half of the shortfall reflects unresolved V genes, and no reason is known for the rest. The V and J calls and the clone size are those of that table, but D and trimming were determined from the DNA. The sample table lists about 150,000 clones, around 82% of them with a count of one. Of the sample, around 6% is held by the ten largest clones.

The cohort comprised under 700 healthy bone marrow donors. At the time of sampling, every cohort member was nominally healthy, though immune exposures that went unrecorded were likely present. The donor was CMV seropositive and was included in the group of 289 seropositive cohort members. A peripheral blood sample was provided by each donor, and peripheral blood mononuclear cells were used for TCR beta sequencing. The Qiagen DNeasy Blood Extraction Kit was used to extract genomic DNA from the blood cell samples. Turning to this clone: Its antigen is currently not known. Per-base qualities were not stored, and no clone one base away is much larger.

The CDR3 runs 13 residues from the cysteine to the phenylalanine. CDR3 DNA only is kept here, 39 bases in frame from base 1. V is trimmed back by 4 bases and J by 6 bases, and the junction contains 4 bases that no gene match accounts for. Based on the germline V gene, the CDR1 and CDR2 sequences are SQVTM and ANQGSEA. The TCR originated in a woman in her thirties or forties in good health and CMV-seropositive. Sequencing input: PBMCs. The V and J segments used are TRBV29-1 and TRBJ2-1, with TRBD2 matching 9 junction bases. The DNA sequence is TGCAGCGTTGTTCTAGCGGGGATCAATGAGCAGTTCTTC. Its product reads: CSVVLAGINEQFF.